The next 27 T cell receptor beta chains were all read from a single sample in a study of tissue T cells after allogeneic stem cell transplantation. Sequenced by immunoSEQ multiplex PCR; TCRdb stores in-frame clones only, minus some. The sample lists nearly 50,000 clones, around 73% occurring once. The sequenced sample consisted of sorted cells pooled from one or two spleens. The source of these receptors is a pool of C57BL/6 mice in good health.

A word on this clone: The gene names given are mouse names. Read sequence stops 1 residue before the CDR3 end, and the germline J gene provides the missing end. The rearrangement uses TRBV16 and TRBJ2-4, with D hard to call. CDR1 is SGHSA, CDR2 FRNQAP, per germline. The CDR3 sequence is 11 residues long. The V and J ends lost 3 bases and 4 bases respectively, with 2 bases between them. The CDR3 loop reads CASSLKNTLYF. The CDR3 DNA, read in part, is TGTGCAAGCAGCTTGAAAAACACCTTGTAC. The variable domain in full, completed from reference TRBV16 and TRBJ2-4, reads NAGVIQTPRHKVTGKGQEATLWCEPISGHSAVFWYRQTIVQGLEFLTYFRNQAPIDDSGMPKERFSAQMPNQSHSTLKIQSTQPQDSAVYLCASSLKNTLYFGAGTRLSVL.

Of note for this clone: Gene names are mouse gene names. The read ends 1 residue before the CDR3 terminus; that terminus is restored from the germline J gene. The chain joins TRBV13-1 to TRBJ1-4; D is ambiguous. Germline loops: CDR1 NSHNY, CDR2 SYGAGN. Trimming pared 0 bases from V and 0 bases from J, leaving 6 bases between. There are 15 residues in the CDR3. The CDR3: CASSDGQFSNERLFF. The DNA read from the CDR3 is TGTGCCAGCAGTGATGGGCAATTTTCCAACGAAAGATTATTT.

With respect to this clone: All gene names here are mouse names. Coverage ceases 1 residue before the CDR3 finishes, and the germline J gene fills in the end. V gene TRBV3 combines with J gene TRBJ1-1; D gene unclear. The germline gives CDR1 SNHLY, CDR2 FYNGKV (reference sequence). The ends were cut back, 5 bases at V and 0 bases at J, with 10 bases in the middle. There are 14 residues in the CDR3. The CDR3 spells CASSLGNANTEVFF. CDR3 DNA (partial): TGTGCCAGCAGCCTCGGCAATGCAAACACAGAAGTCTTC. Complete variable domain (other parts from reference TRBV3 and TRBJ1-1): GPKVLQIPSHQIIDMGQMVTLNCDPVSNHLYFYWYKQILGQQMEFLVNFYNGKVMEKSKLFKDQFSVERPDGSYFTLKIQPTALEDSAVYFCASSLGNANTEVFFGKGTRLTVV.

This clone was seen a single time. Mouse gene names apply. The sequenced fragment ends 1 residue before the CDR3 boundary, so the rest is inferred from the germline J gene. The chain joins TRBV15 to TRBJ1-1, with 9 bases lining up with TRBD1. CDR3 length: 14 amino acids. Germline CDR1 is SGHND and CDR2 is FRSKSL. Losses at the gene ends were 4 bases for V and 4 bases for J; bases not matched to a gene: 4. The CDR3 DNA, read in part, is TGTGCCAGCAGTTCGGGACAGGGAGGCACAGAAGTCTTC. It specifies CASSSGQGGTEVF. The full CDR3 reads CASSSGQGGTEVFF. The whole variable domain, filled in from reference TRBV15 and TRBJ1-1, reads DAGVTQTPRHEVAEKGQTIILKCEPVSGHNDLFWYRQTKIQGLELLSYFRSKSLMEDGGAFKDRFKAEMLNSSFSTLKIQPTEPKDSAVYLCASSSGQGGTEVFFGKGTRLTVV.

For this clone: Gene names denote mouse genes. The DNA ends 1 residue before the CDR3 does, and the rest of the CDR3 is filled in from the germline J gene. The chain combines TRBV12-2 with TRBJ1-4, with 7 nucleotides matching TRBD1. This CDR3 is built from 16 residues. The ends lost 2 bases at V and 0 bases at J; junction bases unmatched: 5. Germline V gene data show CDR1 as SGHLS and CDR2 as HYDKME. CDR3 sequence reads: CASSPGQPLSNERLFF. CDR3 DNA (partial): TGTGCCAGCTCTCCGGGACAGCCCCTTTCCAACGAAAGATTATTT.

On this clone: These gene names are mouse names. The read gets to within 1 residue of the CDR3 end, and the germline J gene fills in the rest. J is TRBJ2-7 and V is TRBV20, with D unclear. Germline assignment: CDR1 GFQATS and CDR2 STVNSAI. The CDR3 is made up of 12 amino acids. This CDR3 is CGGRHKSYEQYF. The CDR3 DNA, read in part, is TGTGGCGGGAGACATAAATCCTATGAACAGTAC.

As regards this clone: Any gene name here is a mouse gene name. The CDR3 is cut off 1 residue early in the read; its end comes from the germline J gene. This chain joins TRBV1 and TRBJ2-7, with TRBD1 as a possible D gene (6 bases). Per germline, CDR1 NSQYPW and CDR2 LRSPGD (reference sequence). The CDR3 length is 15 residues. The germline V and J ends were trimmed by 2 bases and 4 bases, with 15 bases remaining between them. The CDR3 spells CTCSAHRDNLYEQYF. The CDR3 bases that were read are TGCACCTGCAGTGCACACCGGGACAATCTTTATGAACAGTAC.

A note on this clone: These gene names are mouse names. The read ends 1 residue before the CDR3 terminus; that terminus is restored from the germline J gene. The chain joins TRBV19 to TRBJ1-6; D is ambiguous. TRBJ1-6 is assigned to the ORF class and has an uncertain function. This CDR3 has 15 amino acids. CDR1 and CDR2 from the germline V gene are FNHDT and SITEND (reference sequence). The V end lost 2 bases, the J end lost 0 bases, and 6 bases lay between the germline ends. The covered CDR3 bases are TGTGCCAGCAGTATGTCAAATTCCTATAATTCGCCCCTCTAC. It encodes CASSMSNSYNSPLY. The complete CDR3 protein is CASSMSNSYNSPLYF.

With respect to this clone: Gene names follow the mouse nomenclature. This chain's CDR3 is CASSDAGSETLYF. The sequenced CDR3 bases are TGTGCCAGCAGTGATGCAGGGTCAGAAACGCTGTAT. This sequence joins TRBV13-1 and TRBJ2-3; D possibly corresponds to TRBD1 (5 bases). The sequence runs out 1 residue before the end of the CDR3; the remainder is reconstructed from the germline J gene. V dropped 0 bases and J dropped 4 bases, with 6 bases sitting between them. The CDR3 totals 13 residues. Germline lookup yields CDR1 NSHNY and CDR2 SYGAGN.

The table lists this clone with a count of one. Genes and germline come from the mouse. The read stops 1 residue short of the end of the CDR3; the missing end is completed from the germline J gene. The chain couples TRBV31 to TRBJ2-1, with D unresolved. V was clipped by 2 bases and J by 0 bases, with 5 bases between them. The CDR3 consists of 13 residues. Germline V gene sequence: CDR1 GKSSPN, CDR2 SITVG. The CDR3 DNA, read in part, is TGTGCCTGGAGTACTGTTAACTATGCTGAGCAGTTC. Protein sequence: CAWSTVNYAEQF. The entire CDR3 protein reads CAWSTVNYAEQFF. Full variable domain (missing parts from reference TRBV31 and TRBJ2-1): AQTIHQWPVAEIKAVGSPLSLGCTIKGKSSPNLYWYWQATGGTLQQLFYSITVGQVESVVQLNLSASRPKDDQFILSTEKLLLSHSGFYLCAWSTVNYAEQFFGPGTRLTVL.

As concerns this clone: Mouse gene names apply. The sequenced fragment ends 1 residue before the CDR3 boundary, so the rest is inferred from the germline J gene. The chain has TRBV4 and TRBJ1-5, with TRBD1 matching 9 bases. In germline, CDR1 is LGHDT, CDR2 YNNKQL (reference sequence). This CDR3 contains 16 residues. The junction had 4 bases not matched to a gene; V was cut back by 4 bases and J by 0 bases. Incomplete CDR3 DNA: TGTGCCAGCAGCTCCAGGACAGGGGTTAACAACCAGGCTCCGCTT. Amino acids: CASSSRTGVNNQAPL. The CDR3, in full, reads CASSSRTGVNNQAPLF.

A note on this clone: Gene names follow the mouse nomenclature. Sequencing ends 1 residue short of the CDR3 end; the germline J gene provides the rest. The V and J genes are TRBV5 and TRBJ2-3; a possible D gene is TRBD2 (5 bases). The germline CDR1 and CDR2 sequences are LGHNA and YNLKQL (reference sequence). The CDR3 covers 14 residues. The V end lost 4 bases, the J end lost 0 bases, and 8 bases lay between the germline ends. CDR3 bases read: TGTGCCAGCAGCCGCTGGACTAGTGCAGAAACGCTGTAT. This gives the protein CASSRWTSAETLY. The whole CDR3 is CASSRWTSAETLYF.

This clone was seen a handful of times. Gene and germline names: mouse. The read gets to within 1 residue of the CDR3 end, and the germline J gene fills in the rest. This chain connects TRBV19 to TRBJ2-1; the D is unclear. V lost 2 bases and J 5 bases, leaving 5 bases between the germline ends. Per germline, CDR1 FNHDT and CDR2 SITEND (reference sequence). The CDR3 length is 12 residues. This CDR3 reads CASSISNAEQFF. Incomplete CDR3 DNA: TGTGCCAGCAGTATTAGCAATGCTGAGCAGTTC.

About this clone itself: Genes here carry mouse names. The read is 1 residue too short to cover the CDR3 end, so that end is filled in from the germline J gene. This chain connects TRBV12-1 to TRBJ2-5; TRBD2 agrees at 8 bases. Germline loops: CDR1 SGHSN, CDR2 HYEKVE. This CDR3 contains 16 residues. V gave up 1 base and J gave up 1 base; unmatched junction bases: 6. Partial CDR3 DNA: TGTGCCAGCTCTCTAGGCTGGGGGGAGTACCAAGACACCCAGTAC. Translation: CASSLGWGEYQDTQY. The whole CDR3 protein is CASSLGWGEYQDTQYF.

With respect to this clone: Mouse names are used for the genes. The read comes to an end 1 residue before the CDR3 does, leaving the germline J gene to fill in the end. J is TRBJ2-1 and V is TRBV13-3; 7 bases are shared with TRBD1. The length of the CDR3 is 17 residues. Unmatched junction bases numbered 7, after V lost 0 bases and J lost 1 base. Germline V gene data show CDR1 as NNHDY and CDR2 as SYVADS. The sequenced part of the CDR3 DNA is TGTGCCAGCAGTGATGCCCGGGACAGCAAAAACTATGCTGAGCAGTTC. Translation: CASSDARDSKNYAEQF. The whole CDR3 protein reads CASSDARDSKNYAEQFF.

A remark on this clone: Gene names and germline match the mouse. The CDR3 end is not reached by the read, which stops 1 residue before it; the germline J gene fills it in. The rearrangement joins TRBV13-3 to TRBJ2-2; 11 bases align to TRBD2. Germline values: CDR1 NNHDY, CDR2 SYVADS. Trimming cost V 0 bases and J 0 bases; bases outside gene matches: 1. The CDR3 totals 17 residues. CDR3 DNA (partial): TGTGCCAGCAGTGATGGGACTGGGGGGACAAACACCGGGCAGCTCTAC. Translated: CASSDGTGGTNTGQLY. The whole CDR3 region reads CASSDGTGGTNTGQLYF.

A remark on this clone: All gene names here are mouse names. The read ends 1 residue shy of where the CDR3 ends; the end is completed using the germline J gene. The V gene is TRBV1, the J gene TRBJ2-7; 13 nucleotides line up with TRBD2. The CDR3 extends over 15 amino acids. The J segment lost 3 bases and the V segment lost 4 bases, leaving 3 bases of the junction unmatched. CDR1 and CDR2 from the germline V gene are NSQYPW and LRSPGD (reference sequence). The CDR3 loop is CTCSGRDWGGYEQYF. The CDR3 DNA, read in part, is TGCACCTGCAGTGGCCGGGACTGGGGGGGCTATGAACAGTAC.

A single count supports this clone. Mouse names are used for the genes. The read halts 1 residue ahead of the CDR3 end, with the missing end drawn from the germline J gene. The chain is built from TRBV4 and TRBJ1-6; 9 bases are a match to TRBD1. TRBJ1-6 is marked as an open reading frame, function uncertain. The germline V gene encodes CDR1 LGHDT and CDR2 YNNKQL (reference sequence). The CDR3 runs to 14 residues. V lost 5 bases and J lost 7; bases outside the gene matches: 3. The CDR3 region is CASSGQGWNSPLYF. Partial CDR3 DNA: TGTGCCAGCAGCGGACAGGGGTGGAATTCGCCCCTCTAC.

As to this clone: Gene and germline names: mouse. The CDR3 extends 1 residue past the end of the read, so its final part is completed from the germline J gene. The chain carries TRBV4 and TRBJ1-6; D gene uncertain. TRBJ1-6 belongs to the ORF category, with a function that is uncertain. CDR3 size: 13 residues. Trimming pared 4 bases from V and 2 bases from J, leaving 3 bases between. Germline-derived CDR1 and CDR2 are LGHDT and YNNKQL (reference sequence). The CDR3 reads CASSSTYNSPLYF. The DNA read from the CDR3 is TGTGCCAGCAGCTCCACCTATAATTCGCCCCTCTAC.

As regards this clone: Gene names are the mouse ones. The chain's CDR3 is CASSSPGQENTEVFF. The DNA read from the CDR3 is TGTGCCAGCAGCTCGCCGGGACAGGAGAACACAGAAGTCTTC. This chain joins TRBV3 and TRBJ1-1, with 8 bases matching TRBD1. With the read ending 1 residue before the CDR3 end, the germline J gene is used to fill in that end. Germline CDR1 is SNHLY and CDR2 is FYNGKV (reference sequence). J was trimmed by 0 bases and V by 4 bases; bases with no gene match: 4. The CDR3 extends over 15 amino acids.

A note on this clone: Mouse gene names apply. The observed sequence ends 1 residue before the CDR3 terminus, with the missing tail filled in from the germline J gene. The chain recombines TRBV12-1 with TRBJ2-2, with D unclear. From germline, CDR1 is SGHSN and CDR2 HYEKVE. Trimming cost V 0 bases and J 0 bases, with 7 bases left between them. CDR3 length: 15 residues. The covered CDR3 bases are TGTGCCAGCTCTCTCGAGCCCGCAAACACCGGGCAGCTCTAC. This sequence encodes CASSLEPANTGQLY. The entire CDR3 protein reads CASSLEPANTGQLYF.

This clone was seen a few times. All gene names here are mouse names. The CDR3 is cut off 1 residue early in the read; its end comes from the germline J gene. The gene calls are TRBV19 and TRBJ2-7; TRBD2 matches 10 bases. V gave up 5 bases and J gave up 4 bases; unmatched junction bases: 6. Per germline, CDR1 FNHDT and CDR2 SITEND (reference sequence). The CDR3 sequence is 14 residues long. The CDR3 sequence is CASSPDWGVYEQYF. The sequenced CDR3 bases are TGTGCCAGCAGCCCCGACTGGGGGGTTTATGAACAGTAC.

For this clone: Genes here carry mouse names. The CDR3 is cut off 1 residue early in the read; its end comes from the germline J gene. V gene TRBV13-1 combines with J gene TRBJ2-1; D not resolved. V gave up 2 bases and J gave up 1 base, with 4 bases separating them. CDR3 length: 13 amino acids. Germline V gene sequence: CDR1 NSHNY, CDR2 SYGAGN. The part of the CDR3 DNA that was read is TGTGCCAGCAGTGAAAACAACTATGCTGAGCAGTTC. Its protein product is CASSENNYAEQF. The entire CDR3 is CASSENNYAEQFF.

Comment on this clone: Genes and germline come from the mouse. The CDR3 DNA, read in part, is TGTGCAAGCAGCTTAGACAGGGGGGGAGTCTTC. It is translated as CASSLDRGGVF. The whole CDR3 reads CASSLDRGGVFF. The chain links TRBV16 to TRBJ1-1; 7 positions match TRBD1. The read ends 1 residue early relative to the CDR3; the germline J gene fills the gap. The CDR3 has 12 residues. Germline V gives CDR1 SGHSA, CDR2 FRNQAP. J gave up 10 bases and V 0 bases, and 2 bases lay outside the gene matches. The full variable domain, completed using reference TRBV16 and TRBJ1-1, is NAGVIQTPRHKVTGKGQEATLWCEPISGHSAVFWYRQTIVQGLEFLTYFRNQAPIDDSGMPKERFSAQMPNQSHSTLKIQSTQPQDSAVYLCASSLDRGGVFFGKGTRLTVV.

This clone was observed a handful of times. The germline and genes are mouse ones. The read finishes 1 residue shy of the CDR3 end, and the germline J gene is used to complete it. The chain couples TRBV12-1 to TRBJ2-7, with D perhaps matching TRBD2 (5 bases). Trimming stripped 1 base from V and 3 bases from J, with 6 bases between. Germline CDR1 is SGHSN and CDR2 is HYEKVE. CDR3 length: 12 residues. Incomplete CDR3 DNA: TGTGCCAGCTCTCTTCTGGGCTATGAACAGTAC. This translates into CASSLLGYEQY. The whole CDR3 region reads CASSLLGYEQYF.

With regard to this clone: Mouse names are used for the genes. The read ends 1 residue before the CDR3 terminus; that terminus is restored from the germline J gene. The genes are TRBV13-1 and TRBJ1-5; D is unresolved. The germline V gene has CDR1 NSHNY and CDR2 SYGAGN. The CDR3 is 12 residues long. V was clipped by 4 bases and J by 6 bases, with 8 bases between them. CDR3 protein: CASSMQLQAPLF. Incomplete CDR3 DNA: TGTGCCAGCAGTATGCAACTCCAGGCTCCGCTT. Supplemented by reference TRBV13-1 and TRBJ1-5, the full variable domain reads EAAVTQSPRNKVTVTGGNVTLSCRQTNSHNYMYWYRQDTGHGLRLIHYSYGAGNLRIGDVPDGYKATRTTQEDFFLLLELASPSQTSLYFCASSMQLQAPLFGEGTRLSVL.

In the case of this clone: Gene names are mouse gene names. The covered CDR3 bases are TGTGCCAGCAGCTTAGTTCGGGGGGCTGCAGAAACGCTGTAT. It codes for CASSLVRGAAETLY. The CDR3 as a whole reads CASSLVRGAAETLYF. This chain links TRBV3 with TRBJ2-3; tentative D call: TRBD2 (7 bases). From the germline J gene comes the end of the CDR3, since the read stops 1 residue before it. This CDR3 comprises 15 residues. Trimming stripped 1 base from V and 2 bases from J, with 10 bases between. Germline V gene data show CDR1 as SNHLY and CDR2 as FYNGKV (reference sequence).